The next 7 T cell receptor beta chains were all read from a single sample in a study of shared clonotypes between healthy human individuals. Here immunoSEQ multiplex PCR was the method, and the copy in TCRdb shows in-frame clones only, minus some. The table includes 2,500,000 or so clones, more than 85% detected once. The sample consisted of naive CD4+ T cells from PBMCs. As for subset: CD45RA+ positively selected. All receptors come from a man aged 18 to 29 in good health. Some clones in this sample may be carry-over from other donors' samples.

The rearrangement joins TRBV7-6 to TRBJ1-4; D perhaps matches TRBD1 (5 bases). The V gene lost 7 bases and the J gene lost 8 bases, with 20 bases spanning the gap. CDR3 length equals 15 residues. The germline CDR1 and CDR2 sequences are SGHVS and FNYEAQ. The CDR3 DNA sequence: TGTGCCAGCACCCTCGATGGGACGCAGGAGGAAAAACTGTTTTTT. Translated: CASTLDGTQEEKLFF.

The rearrangement joins TRBV29-1 to TRBJ2-7; no reliable D call. Trimming took 4 bases from V and 0 from J, leaving 13 bases between them. CDR1 and CDR2 (germline): SQVTM, ANQGSEA. This CDR3 spans 14 amino acids. CDR3: CSVGKFGTSYEQYF. Written as DNA, the CDR3 is TGCAGCGTTGGTAAGTTTGGCACCTCCTACGAGCAGTACTTC.

J is TRBJ2-3 and V is TRBV2; D is undetermined. The length of the CDR3 is 12 residues. CDR1 SNHLY and CDR2 FYNNEI come from the germline V gene. V was shortened by 6 bases and J by 6 bases, with 10 bases between the two germline ends. The CDR3 sequence is CASSQREDTQYF. The CDR3 nucleotides read TGTGCCAGCAGCCAAAGAGAGGATACGCAGTATTTT.

The V call is TRBV11-2, the J call TRBJ2-1; the match to TRBD2 covers 9 bases. From germline, CDR1 is SGHAT and CDR2 FQNNGV. CDR3 length equals 15 residues. With V trimmed by 7 bases and J by 7 bases, 11 bases remained unmatched. The CDR3 sequence: CASTHRAGGQNEQFF. As DNA, the CDR3 is TGTGCCAGCACACACCGGGCGGGAGGGCAGAATGAGCAGTTCTTC.

Details on this clone: Different DNA sequences within this sample yield the same CDR3. The CDR3 sequence: CASSSGTYGYTF. For the CDR3, the DNA is TGTGCCAGCAGTTCGGGGACTTATGGCTACACCTTC. The chain employs TRBV28 and TRBJ1-2; TRBD1 might be the D (5 bases). V was trimmed by 4 bases and J by 5 bases, leaving 8 bases between them. The V gene's germline CDR1 is MDHEN and CDR2 SYDVKM. The CDR3 is 12 amino acids.

The chain uses TRBV27 and TRBJ2-1, with 8 nucleotides matching TRBD2. Germline-derived CDR1 and CDR2 are MNHEY and SMNVEV (reference sequence). This CDR3 comprises 20 residues. V was clipped by 10 bases and J by 3 bases; unmatched bases: 26. The chain's CDR3 is CANPPGPEREGLESYNEQFF. In nucleotides, the CDR3 is TGTGCCAATCCCCCCGGCCCCGAACGGGAGGGCCTAGAGAGCTACAATGAGCAGTTCTTC.

This clone came up a few times. This sequence joins TRBV5-1 and TRBJ2-2, with 8 bases lining up with TRBD1. V trimming: 4 bases; J trimming: 0 bases; junction bases outside the gene matches: 2. This CDR3 comprises 15 residues. Germline V lookup: CDR1 SGHRS, CDR2 YFSETQ. CDR3 in DNA: TGCGCCAGCAGCGGGGGACAGGCGAACACCGGGGAGCTGTTTTTT. The encoded protein is CASSGGQANTGELFF.